This TCR beta chain was identified in a study of tumor-infiltrating lymphocytes in oesophageal squamous cell carcinoma. TCRdb re-analysed the PCR reads in MiXCR, keeping a single row per CDR3 protein. The sample has more than 9,000 distinct CDR3 sequences; around 50% are singletons. Trimming stripped 5 bases from V and 5 bases from J, with 12 bases between. In germline, CDR1 is SGHTA, CDR2 FQGNSA. The CDR3 is 13 residues long. This receptor was obtained from a male donor with esophageal squamous cell carcinoma. The sample comprised esophageal tumor tissue. The chain links TRBV7-2 to TRBJ2-5; D is possibly TRBD2 (6 bases). The CDR3 nucleotides read TGTGCCAGCAGCCCCGGACTACTGGAGACCCAGTACTTC. Its protein product is CASSPGLLETQYF.